This T cell receptor (beta chain) appears in the sequencing data of a study of cytomegalovirus exposure and HLA in healthy donors. About the research overall: Assignment to the Caucasian-associated ancestry cluster applied to less than 85% of the approximately 420 genotyped donors.

Of note for this clone: The antigen remains undetermined.

Researchers ran the PCR with 60 Vbeta and 13 Jbeta primers. Sequencing was performed with immunoSEQ multiplex PCR; in TCRdb, only in-frame clones are kept and a portion is missing. The sample has about 150,000 clones, approximately 77% seen once. Study-level findings and limits: Earlier analysis found most TCR beta V segments productive about 90% or about 30% of the time. For TCR beta chains, V- and J-gene trimming was later linked to a missense DCLRE1C variant. Donors were assumed by presence/absence analyses to have roughly uniform sequencing depth.

The CDR3 contains 16 residues. Trimming took 1 base from V and 0 from J; bases not matched to a gene: 6. Looked up from germline, CDR1 is LGHNA and CDR2 is YSLEER. The chain links TRBV4-3 to TRBJ2-7; 7 bases agree with TRBD1. The receptor's source is a man between 18 and 35 years old in good health and CMV-seronegative. The sample taken for sequencing was PBMCs. The CDR3, as DNA: TGCGCCAGCAGCCAAGCGTACTGGGACAGCTCCTACGAGCAGTACTTC. Protein: CASSQAYWDSSYEQYF.